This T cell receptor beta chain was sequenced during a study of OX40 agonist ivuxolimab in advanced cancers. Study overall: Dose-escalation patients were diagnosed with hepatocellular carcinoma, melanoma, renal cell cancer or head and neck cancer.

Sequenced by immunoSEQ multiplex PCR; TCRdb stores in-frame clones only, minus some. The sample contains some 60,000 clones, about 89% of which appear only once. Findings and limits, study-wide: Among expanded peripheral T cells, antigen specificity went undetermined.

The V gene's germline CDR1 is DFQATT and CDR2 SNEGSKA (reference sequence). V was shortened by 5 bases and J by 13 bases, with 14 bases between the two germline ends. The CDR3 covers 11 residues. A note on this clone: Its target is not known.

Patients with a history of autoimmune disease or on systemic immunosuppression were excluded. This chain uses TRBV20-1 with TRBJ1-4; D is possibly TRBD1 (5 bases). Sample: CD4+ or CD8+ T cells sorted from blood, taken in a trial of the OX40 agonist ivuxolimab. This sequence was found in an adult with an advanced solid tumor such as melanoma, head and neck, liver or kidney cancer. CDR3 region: CSAETRDPLFF. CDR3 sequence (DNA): TGCAGTGCTGAGACGAGGGACCCACTGTTTTTT.